A single sample gave rise to the 20 T cell receptor beta chains below, sequenced in a study of regulatory T cells in long-lasting Graves disease. According to the study, TCR beta libraries were built with iRepertoire HTBI primers and CDR3-region Arm-PCR. TCRdb redid the calling of the multiplex PCR reads with MiXCR, one entry per CDR3 protein. Of 400,000 or so distinct CDR3 sequences listed, about a quarter are singletons. Time point described: persistent/refractory GD, antithyroid drugs over 5 years with positive TRAb. The TCR library was made from RNA extracted from PBMCs. Sample: peripheral blood mononuclear cells (PBMCs), taken when the disease was refractory, from a patient treated with antithyroid drugs. These receptor sequences come from a female donor with Graves disease.

This clonotype was picked up many times. This chain connects TRBV12-3 or TRBV12-4 to TRBJ1-5; D is unresolved. The germline V and J ends were trimmed by 5 bases and 5 bases, with 13 bases remaining between them. CDR3 length equals 14 residues. CDR3 nucleotide sequence: TGTGCCAGCAGTACAGACCCGGAGTATCAGCCCCAGCATTTT. Protein product: CASSTDPEYQPQHF.

This clonotype was seen only a few times. The chain joins TRBV19 to TRBJ2-7; a possible D gene is TRBD2 (6 bases). V shed 4 bases and J shed 4 bases, with 14 bases lying between them. This CDR3 contains 14 residues. Germline CDR1 LNHDA, CDR2 SQIVND (reference sequence). CDR3 region: CASSTPGGLYEQYF. The CDR3 DNA reads TGTGCCAGTAGTACTCCTGGGGGGTTATACGAGCAGTACTTC.

The chain has TRBV25-1 and TRBJ1-1; 9 bases are a match to TRBD1. This CDR3 is 14 amino acids long. The trim removed 6 bases at V and 6 bases at J, leaving 8 bases unmatched. Germline V CDR1 and CDR2: MGHDK, SYGVNS. The CDR3 reads CASSKTGGSAEAFF. The DNA for the CDR3 is TGTGCCAGCAGCAAAACAGGGGGCTCCGCTGAAGCTTTCTTT.

In its sample, this clonotype was seen many times. The CDR3 bases are TGTGCCAGCAGTCGACTAGATCACTACGAGCAGTACTTC. Its translation: CASSRLDHYEQYF. V usage is TRBV27 and J usage is TRBJ2-7; D might be TRBD2 (6 bases). V lost 5 bases to trimming and J lost 3 bases, with 11 bases between them. Germline V gene sequence: CDR1 MNHEY, CDR2 SMNVEV (reference sequence). The CDR3 runs to 13 residues.

In the case of this clonotype: Its ends do not fully match the called genes, so a read error is possible. This chain links TRBV6-1 with TRBJ2-2; 9 nucleotides agree with TRBD1. This CDR3 comprises 16 residues. Germline V gene lookup returns CDR1 MNHNS and CDR2 SASEGT. CDR3 loop: CAGRTGGAPPTGELFF. CDR3 nucleotides: TGTGCCGGCAGAACAGGGGGCGCCCCCCCCACCGGGGAGCTGTTTTTT.

The chain employs TRBV5-1 and TRBJ2-1; 10 nucleotides agree with TRBD1. The ends lost 5 bases at V and 8 bases at J; junction bases unmatched: 13. Germline V gene data show CDR1 as SGHRS and CDR2 as YFSETQ. The CDR3 spans 16 residues. CDR3 protein: CASSFHRDRGYDEQFF. The CDR3, as DNA: TGCGCCAGCAGTTTTCACCGGGACAGGGGTTATGATGAGCAGTTCTTC.

In its sample, this clonotype was seen once. A read error may account for a junction end that differs from germline. In DNA, the CDR3 is TGCGCCAGCAGTAAGGAAGGAAGCTCCTATAGTTCACCCCTCCACTTT. Its translation is CASSKEGSSYSSPLHF. The rearrangement uses TRBV5-1 and TRBJ1-6; D is unresolved. CDR3 size: 16 residues. CDR1 is SGHRS and CDR2 is YFSETQ in the germline V gene.

The chain has TRBV9 and TRBJ2-5; D is unresolved. Deletions cut 4 bases from V and 5 bases from J, with 12 bases between. Germline assignment: CDR1 SGDLS and CDR2 YYNGEE. The CDR3 is 13 amino acids. The CDR3 DNA is TGTGCCAGCAGCACCCGGGCCGGGGAGACCCAGTACTTC. This sequence encodes CASSTRAGETQYF.

This clonotype came up many times. The chain carries TRBV5-8 and TRBJ1-5, with D maybe TRBD1 (6 bases). The CDR3 is 15 residues long. V lost 4 bases to trimming and J lost 2 bases, with 13 bases between them. CDR1 and CDR2 (germline): SGHTS, YDEGEE. CDR3 sequence (DNA): TGTGCCAGCAGCCTGAGACAGGCAGGCAATCAGCCCCAGCATTTT. Its protein product is CASSLRQAGNQPQHF.

This clonotype was seen repeatedly, ten times or more. J is TRBJ1-1 and V is TRBV15; no reliable D call. With 0 bases removed from V and 3 bases from J, the gap between germline ends came to 8 bases. The CDR3 consists of 14 residues. Germline assignment: CDR1 LNHNV and CDR2 YYDKDF (reference sequence). CDR3 residues: CATSRDWADTEAFF. CDR3 DNA: TGTGCCACCAGCAGAGATTGGGCGGACACTGAAGCTTTCTTT. Using reference TRBV15 and TRBJ1-1 for the parts outside the CDR3, the full variable domain is DAMVIQNPRYQVTQFGKPVTLSCSQTLNHNVMYWYQQKSSQAPKLLFHYYDKDFNNEADTPDNFQSRRPNTSFCFLDIRSPGLGDTAMYLCATSRDWADTEAFFGQGTRLTVV.

In its sample, this clonotype was seen once. The chain carries TRBV11-2 and TRBJ1-6; the D is unclear. CDR3 length: 15 amino acids. Germline-derived CDR1 and CDR2 are SGHAT and FQNNGV. V was clipped by 5 bases and J by 6 bases, with 14 bases between them. The chain's CDR3 is CASSPTTTANSPLHF. CDR3 sequence (DNA): TGTGCCAGCAGCCCCACAACAACCGCTAATTCACCCCTCCACTTT.

The chain uses TRBV12-3 or TRBV12-4 and TRBJ2-1; weak D call: TRBD1 (5 bases). This CDR3 has 15 residues. Trimming pared 6 bases from V and 10 bases from J, leaving 22 bases between. The CDR3 coding sequence is TGTGCCAGCAGCCAGGGCAATAGCAAGACAAGCGAGCAGTTCTTC. Its protein is CASSQGNSKTSEQFF.

This clonotype has more than one count but fewer than ten. The rearrangement joins TRBV7-2 to TRBJ2-1, with TRBD2 matching 12 bases. The CDR3 totals 15 residues. Germline lookup yields CDR1 SGHTA and CDR2 FQGNSA. The ends lost 5 bases at V and 4 bases at J; junction bases unmatched: 3. The chain's CDR3 is CASSPTSGGYNEQFF. CDR3 sequence (DNA): TGTGCCAGCAGCCCAACTAGCGGGGGGTACAATGAGCAGTTCTTC.

The rearrangement uses TRBV6-1 and TRBJ2-2; possibly TRBD1 for D (6 bases). This CDR3 spans 15 amino acids. Trimming removed 0 bases from V and 5 bases from J, with 10 bases in between. Germline-derived CDR1 and CDR2 are MNHNS and SASEGT. CDR3 DNA sequence: TGTGCCAGCAGTGAAGCAACAGGGCGGACCGGGGAGCTGTTTTTT. Encoded protein: CASSEATGRTGELFF.

This clonotype was observed a few times. The chain couples TRBV6-2 or TRBV6-3 to TRBJ2-1; TRBD2 matches 7 bases. The germline V gene encodes CDR1 MNHEY and CDR2 SVGEGT. After removal of 2 bases from V and 10 bases from J, the junction contained 5 bases not matched to a gene. The length of the CDR3 is 13 residues. CDR3 protein: CASSYGREWEQFF. Written as DNA, the CDR3 is TGTGCCAGCAGTTACGGGCGGGAGTGGGAGCAGTTCTTC.

This rearrangement joins TRBV19 to TRBJ2-5; the match to TRBD1 covers 9 bases. Germline trimming cut 3 bases from V and 4 bases from J; bases unmatched to any gene: 6. There are 15 residues in the CDR3. Germline-derived CDR1 and CDR2 are LNHDA and SQIVND (reference sequence). In nucleotides, the CDR3 is TGTGCCAGTAGTATGGACAGGGGCCGGGGAGAGACCCAGTACTTC. Translated: CASSMDRGRGETQYF.

There are a few counts of this clonotype. This sequence joins TRBV7-2 and TRBJ1-2; D remains ambiguous. This CDR3 has 13 amino acids. Germline CDR1 and CDR2: SGHTA and FQGNSA. With 5 bases removed from V and 4 bases from J, the gap between germline ends came to 11 bases. CDR3 in DNA: TGTGCCAGCAGCCCTACACATGGCTATGGCTACACCTTC. It codes for CASSPTHGYGYTF.

There are a few counts of this clonotype. The chain's CDR3 is CASSQDETSGTYEQYF. The CDR3 DNA follows: TGTGCCAGCAGCCAAGATGAGACTAGCGGGACCTACGAGCAGTACTTC. The genes are TRBV3-1 and TRBJ2-7; 11 bases are a match to TRBD2. The CDR3 extends over 16 amino acids. The trim removed 0 bases at V and 2 bases at J, leaving 3 bases unmatched. The germline V gene has CDR1 LGHDT and CDR2 YNNKEL (reference sequence).

The chain is built from TRBV14 and TRBJ2-2; D uncertain. With 2 bases removed from V and 7 bases from J, the gap between germline ends came to 8 bases. The CDR3 contains 13 residues. Germline lookup yields CDR1 SGHDN and CDR2 FVKESK. DNA of the CDR3: TGTGCCAGCAGCCAATCGTGGAGCGGGGAGCTGTTTTTT. It specifies CASSQSWSGELFF.

V gene TRBV11-2 combines with J gene TRBJ2-1; 7 bases agree with TRBD2. Losses at the gene ends were 2 bases for V and 5 bases for J; bases not matched to a gene: 6. The CDR3 consists of 15 residues. The germline V gene encodes CDR1 SGHAT and CDR2 FQNNGV. In DNA, the CDR3 is TGTGCCAGCAGCTTAAGGCCTAGCGGTCACAATGAGCAGTTCTTC. Its protein product is CASSLRPSGHNEQFF.